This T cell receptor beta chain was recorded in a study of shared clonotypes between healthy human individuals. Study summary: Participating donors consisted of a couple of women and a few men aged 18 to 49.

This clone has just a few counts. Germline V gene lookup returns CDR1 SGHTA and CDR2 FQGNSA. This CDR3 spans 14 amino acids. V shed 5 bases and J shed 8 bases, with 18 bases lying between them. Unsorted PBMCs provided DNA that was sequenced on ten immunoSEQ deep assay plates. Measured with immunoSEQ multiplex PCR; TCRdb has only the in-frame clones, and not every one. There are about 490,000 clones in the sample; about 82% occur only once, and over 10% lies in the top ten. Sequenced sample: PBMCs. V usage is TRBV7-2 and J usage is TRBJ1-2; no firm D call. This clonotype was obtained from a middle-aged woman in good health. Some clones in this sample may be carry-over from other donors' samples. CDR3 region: CASSPLIALPGYTF. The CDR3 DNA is TGTGCCAGCAGCCCCCTTATAGCCCTCCCAGGCTACACCTTC.